This TCR beta chain was captured in a study of cytomegalovirus exposure and HLA in healthy donors. This clone was picked up one time. Its specificity is not known. The study, taken as a whole, reports: Among TCR beta chains of equal frequency, HLA-associated ones were more clonally expanded in a later analysis. Segments of the TCR beta V type were, in most cases, productive about 87% or about 30% of the time in an earlier analysis. In a later analysis, V- and J-gene trimming of beta chains associated with a DCLRE1C missense variant, replicated independently.

CDR1 is SGHRS, CDR2 YFSETQ, per germline. The J segment lost 6 bases and the V segment lost 4 bases, leaving 9 bases of the junction unmatched. This CDR3 has 15 residues. PCR used 60 Vbeta primers and 13 Jbeta primers. Sequenced by immunoSEQ multiplex PCR; TCRdb stores in-frame clones only, minus some. This table holds 180,000 or so clones, around 76% found once. Participants comprised healthy donors of bone marrow. The chain carries TRBV5-1 and TRBJ2-2; TRBD1 aligns across 7 bases. The specimen was PBMCs. The sequence came from a young woman in good health and CMV-seropositive. CDR3 region: CASSRGPGGSGELFF. CDR3 coding DNA: TGCGCCAGCAGCCGAGGCCCAGGGGGATCCGGGGAGCTGTTTTTT. The whole variable domain, filled in from reference TRBV5-1 and TRBJ2-2, reads KAGVTQTPRYLIKTRGQQVTLSCSPISGHRSVSWYQQTPGQGLQFLFEYFSETQRNKGNFPGRFSGRQFSNSRSEMNVSTLELGDSALYLCASSRGPGGSGELFFGEGSRLTVL.